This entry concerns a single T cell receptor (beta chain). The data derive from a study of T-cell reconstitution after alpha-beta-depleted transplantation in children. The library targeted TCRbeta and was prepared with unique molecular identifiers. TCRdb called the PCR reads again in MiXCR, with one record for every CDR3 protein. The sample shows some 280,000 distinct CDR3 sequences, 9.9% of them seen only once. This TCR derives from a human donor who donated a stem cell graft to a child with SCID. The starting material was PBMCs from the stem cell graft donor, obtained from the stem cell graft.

The CDR3 sequence is CATQGRTNEKLFF. DNA of the CDR3: TGTGCCACCCAGGGGCGGACTAATGAAAAACTGTTTTTT. The rearrangement uses TRBV15 and TRBJ1-4; possibly TRBD1 for D (6 bases). There are 13 residues in the CDR3. CDR1 is LNHNV, CDR2 YYDKDF, per germline (reference sequence). V gave up 8 bases and J gave up 2 bases, with 9 bases separating them.